Following are 30 T cell receptor beta chains from one sample sequenced in a study of blood T cell repertoires in COVID-19. Assay: immunoSEQ multiplex PCR; the TCRdb copy retains only in-frame clones and omits some. The top ten hold around 4.9% of the sample, which has about 91,000 clones, more than 75% seen once. Source material: peripheral blood. The receptors here all came from a woman at least 80 years old with active COVID-19.

This chain links TRBV15 with TRBJ2-2, with D possibly being TRBD2 (6 bases). V lost 5 bases, J lost 5 bases, and 15 bases lay in between. Germline V gene lookup returns CDR1 LNHNV and CDR2 YYDKDF (reference sequence). This CDR3 contains 15 residues. The CDR3: CATSLRSGVTGELFF. In DNA form, the CDR3 reads TGTGCCACCAGCCTTAGGTCGGGGGTTACCGGGGAGCTGTTTTTT.

The chain employs TRBV19 and TRBJ2-5; 9 nucleotides match TRBD1. The CDR3 contains 15 residues. The germline gives CDR1 LNHDA, CDR2 SQIVND (reference sequence). Trimming removed 3 bases from V and 5 bases from J; junction bases left unmatched: 7. CDR3 residues: CASSIRDRVGETQYF. CDR3 coding DNA: TGTGCCAGTAGTATCCGGGACAGGGTGGGGGAGACCCAGTACTTC.

Concerning this clone itself: A much larger clone differs from this one at a single base, so this may be a read error. The chain joins TRBV16 to TRBJ2-1; D is uncertain. The V end lost 4 bases, the J end lost 0 bases, and 4 bases lay between the germline ends. The CDR3 loop spans 13 amino acids. Germline V gives CDR1 KGHSY, CDR2 FQNENV. CDR3 protein: CASSPSSYNEQFF. DNA for the CDR3: TGTGCCAGCAGCCCGAGCTCCTACAATGAGCAGTTCTTC. Full variable domain (outside the CDR3, taken from reference TRBV16 and TRBJ2-1): GEEVAQTPKHLVRGEGQKAKLYCAPIKGHSYVFWYQQVLKNEFKFLISFQNENVFDETGMPKERFSAKCLPNSPCSLEIQATKLEDSAVYFCASSPSSYNEQFFGPGTRLTVL.

The V and J genes are TRBV28 and TRBJ1-2; TRBD1 matches 7 bases. This CDR3 is 12 amino acids long. The V segment lost 6 bases and the J segment 4 bases; nucleotides outside the gene matches: 2. Per the germline V gene, CDR1 is MDHEN and CDR2 is SYDVKM. The CDR3 nucleotides are TGTGCCAGCAGGCAGGGGGTCTATGGCTACACCTTC. Its protein is CASRQGVYGYTF.

The chain uses TRBV24-1 and TRBJ2-2; D may be TRBD2 (7 bases). Trimming stripped 5 bases from V and 4 bases from J, with 19 bases between. Germline CDR1 is KGHDR and CDR2 is SFDVKD. The CDR3 runs 17 residues. CDR3 nucleotide sequence: TGTGCCACCAGTGCTCCGGGGCGGGGGCTAGGCACCGGGGAGCTGTTTTTT. It codes for CATSAPGRGLGTGELFF.

This chain connects TRBV19 to TRBJ2-3, with 7 bases that match TRBD2. The CDR3 is 15 residues long. The germline V gene has CDR1 LNHDA and CDR2 SQIVND (reference sequence). The V segment lost 0 bases and the J segment 5 bases; nucleotides outside the gene matches: 5. Here the CDR3 reads CASSIDGGVGDTQYF. CDR3 DNA: TGTGCCAGTAGTATAGATGGGGGGGTTGGAGATACGCAGTATTTT.

The chain uses TRBV19 and TRBJ1-5, with TRBD1 as a possible D gene (6 bases). The CDR3 is 14 amino acids. CDR1 is LNHDA, CDR2 SQIVND, per germline (reference sequence). The V end was cut by 2 bases, the J end by 5 bases, with 10 bases between. The CDR3 region is CASSIYKGDQPQHF. CDR3 nucleotides: TGTGCCAGTAGTATATATAAGGGGGATCAGCCCCAGCATTTT. Based on the CDR3 plus reference TRBV19 and TRBJ1-5, the full variable domain is DGGITQSPKYLFRKEGQNVTLSCEQNLNHDAMYWYRQDPGQGLRLIYYSQIVNDFQKGDIAEGYSVSREKKESFPLTVTSAQKNPTAFYLCASSIYKGDQPQHFGDGTRLSIL.

This chain joins TRBV6-6 and TRBJ1-1; 10 nucleotides agree with TRBD1. The CDR3 loop spans 15 amino acids. V shed 6 bases and J 3 bases; nucleotides not matched to a gene: 7. CDR1 and CDR2 (germline): MNHNY, SVGAGI (reference sequence). CDR3 coding DNA: TGTGCCAGCAGGAACCGGGACAGGGGCTACACTGAAGCTTTCTTT. As protein: CASRNRDRGYTEAFF.

V usage is TRBV28 and J usage is TRBJ2-7; 7 bases map to TRBD1. Germline V CDR1 and CDR2: MDHEN, SYDVKM. The CDR3 totals 11 residues. Trimming removed 6 bases from V and 6 bases from J; junction bases left unmatched: 2. The CDR3 is CASRKGAEQYF. In nucleotides, the CDR3 is TGTGCCAGCAGAAAGGGGGCCGAGCAGTACTTC.

Only a few counts were recorded for this clone. The chain links TRBV19 to TRBJ1-1; D is unclear. The length of the CDR3 is 16 residues. CDR1 is LNHDA, CDR2 SQIVND, per germline (reference sequence). V was shortened by 2 bases and J by 0 bases, with 13 bases between the two germline ends. CDR3 nucleotide sequence: TGTGCCAGTAGTATAAGGCGGTCCGGCCTGAACACTGAAGCTTTCTTT. Translation gives CASSIRRSGLNTEAFF.

The DNA for the CDR3 is TGTGCCAGTAGTATAATGCGTGAGCAGTTCTTC. It codes for CASSIMREQFF. The genes are TRBV19 and TRBJ2-1; D ambiguous. The CDR3 is 11 amino acids. V lost 2 bases and J lost 9, with 5 bases in between. The V gene's germline CDR1 is LNHDA and CDR2 SQIVND (reference sequence).

This chain connects TRBV3-1 (or the pseudogene TRBV3-2) to TRBJ1-4; 10 nucleotides align to TRBD1. CDR3 length: 16 residues. V shed 4 bases, J shed 8 bases, and the junction held 10 bases outside the gene matches. Germline V gives CDR1 LGHDT, CDR2 YNNKEL (reference sequence). CDR3 loop: CASSPQRDRGREKLFF. The CDR3 nucleotides read TGTGCCAGCAGCCCTCAACGGGACAGGGGTCGGGAAAAACTGTTTTTT.

This rearrangement joins TRBV5-1 to TRBJ2-7; 11 positions match TRBD1. This CDR3 comprises 14 residues. V was clipped by 4 bases and J by 4 bases; unmatched bases: 4. Germline V gene data show CDR1 as SGHRS and CDR2 as YFSETQ. CDR3 sequence reads: CASSPGQGGYEQYF. The CDR3 DNA reads as TGCGCCAGCAGCCCGGGACAGGGGGGATACGAGCAGTACTTC. The full variable domain, in which reference TRBV5-1 and TRBJ2-7 provide the parts outside the CDR3, is KAGVTQTPRYLIKTRGQQVTLSCSPISGHRSVSWYQQTPGQGLQFLFEYFSETQRNKGNFPGRFSGRQFSNSRSEMNVSTLELGDSALYLCASSPGQGGYEQYFGPGTRLTVT.

This chain uses TRBV6-6 with TRBJ1-5; maybe TRBD1 (6 bases). Trimming cost V 2 bases and J 4 bases, with 12 bases left between them. From germline, CDR1 is MNHNY and CDR2 SVGAGI (reference sequence). There are 15 residues in the CDR3. CDR3: CASSYDGTSNQPQHF. In nucleotides, the CDR3 is TGTGCCAGCAGTTACGACGGGACATCGAATCAGCCCCAGCATTTT.

The chain links TRBV5-6 to TRBJ2-7, with 8 bases aligning to TRBD2. The CDR3 totals 15 residues. V was pared by 0 bases and J by 2 bases, with 4 bases of the junction left unmatched. Germline V gives CDR1 SGHDT, CDR2 YYEEEE. In nucleotides, the CDR3 is TGTGCCAGCAGCTTGGCGGGAGGGCGCCCCTACGAGCAGTACTTC. This sequence encodes CASSLAGGRPYEQYF.

DNA for the CDR3: TGCAGCGTTGCCCAGGGGAGCGGGATTTCAGAGACCCAGTACTTC. Its protein is CSVAQGSGISETQYF. This chain links TRBV29-1 with TRBJ2-5, with a possible D match to TRBD2 (7 bases). CDR1 is SQVTM, CDR2 ANQGSEA, per germline. There are 15 residues in the CDR3. V shed 4 bases and J shed 4 bases, with 19 bases lying between them.

The chain carries TRBV4-3 and TRBJ1-2; no clear D. From germline, CDR1 is LGHNA and CDR2 YSLEER. Trimming removed 3 bases at V and 3 bases at J, with 11 bases between. The CDR3 consists of 14 residues. CDR3 nucleotide sequence: TGCGCCAGCAGCCAGAGGCCGCTGGACTATGGCTACACCTTC. It yields the protein CASSQRPLDYGYTF.

V gene TRBV28 combines with J gene TRBJ2-1; 8 bases align to TRBD2. With V trimmed by 5 bases and J by 8 bases, 11 bases remained unmatched. Germline assignment: CDR1 MDHEN and CDR2 SYDVKM. The CDR3 length is 15 residues. Here the CDR3 reads CASSPPGGGRYEQFF. The DNA for the CDR3 is TGTGCCAGCAGTCCCCCGGGGGGGGGTAGGTATGAGCAGTTCTTC.

The genes are TRBV28 and TRBJ2-1; D might be TRBD2 (5 bases). CDR3 size: 15 residues. CDR1 MDHEN and CDR2 SYDVKM come from the germline V gene. V shed 4 bases and J shed 5 bases, with 15 bases lying between them. Here the CDR3 DNA reads TGTGCCAGCAGTTCAATCGAGGGCCTGGACAATGAGCAGTTCTTC. Amino acids: CASSSIEGLDNEQFF.

The chain joins TRBV20-1 to TRBJ1-5; TRBD1 agrees at 7 bases. Germline V gives CDR1 DFQATT, CDR2 SNEGSKA (reference sequence). V was clipped by 3 bases and J by 7 bases; unmatched bases: 6. The CDR3 contains 13 residues. CDR3 in amino acids: CSASRQGVQPQHF. CDR3 nucleotides: TGCAGTGCTAGTCGACAGGGAGTACAGCCCCAGCATTTT.

The V call is TRBV27, the J call TRBJ1-5; 9 bases fit TRBD1. Looked up from germline, CDR1 is MNHEY and CDR2 is SMNVEV (reference sequence). The CDR3 sequence is 14 residues long. J was trimmed by 6 bases and V by 4 bases; bases with no gene match: 4. The CDR3: CASSSTGGPQPQHF. The CDR3 bases are TGTGCCAGCAGTTCTACAGGGGGCCCTCAGCCCCAGCATTTT.

This rearrangement joins TRBV6-2 or TRBV6-3 to TRBJ1-1; D ambiguous. V was cut by 0 bases and J by 11 bases, with 19 bases left in between. Per germline, CDR1 MNHEY and CDR2 SVGEGT. This CDR3 has 15 amino acids. The CDR3 region has the DNA TGTGCCAGCAGTTACTCCCCTCCGGGATCCGGCCAGGCTTTCTTT. Protein sequence: CASSYSPPGSGQAFF.

The chain links TRBV2 to TRBJ2-1; D ambiguous. V shed 6 bases and J shed 14 bases, with 14 bases lying between them. Germline CDR1 SNHLY, CDR2 FYNNEI. The CDR3 is 11 residues long. CDR3 nucleotides: TGTGCCAGCAGGGTGTCCGTAGATGAGTTCTTC. It specifies CASRVSVDEFF.

The CDR3 reads CAWSSHGLAGEASYNEQFF. DNA for the CDR3: TGTGCCTGGAGTTCCCATGGACTAGCGGGAGAGGCCTCCTACAATGAGCAGTTCTTC. The V gene is TRBV30, the J gene TRBJ2-1, with TRBD2 matching 13 bases. Germline CDR1 GTSNPN, CDR2 SVGIG (reference sequence). V lost 2 bases to trimming and J lost 0 bases; unmatched junction nucleotides: 10. The CDR3 covers 19 residues.

The chain is built from TRBV29-1 and TRBJ1-1; the D is unclear. CDR1 and CDR2 from the germline V gene are SQVTM and ANQGSEA. The V end lost 5 bases, the J end lost 1 base, and 5 bases lay between the germline ends. The CDR3 contains 11 residues. This CDR3 is CSVPRNTEAFF. CDR3 nucleotides: TGCAGCGTTCCCAGGAACACTGAAGCTTTCTTT.

The J gene is TRBJ1-2, the V gene TRBV7-9; 7 nucleotides align to TRBD1. Germline-derived CDR1 and CDR2 are SEHNR and FQNEAQ (reference sequence). This CDR3 region has 14 residues. V trimming: 5 bases; J trimming: 4 bases; junction bases outside the gene matches: 7. CDR3: CASSKTGLSYGYTF. Written as DNA, the CDR3 is TGTGCCAGCAGCAAGACAGGGCTCAGCTATGGCTACACCTTC.

This chain uses TRBV11-2 with TRBJ2-7; D might be TRBD2 (5 bases). This CDR3 comprises 15 residues. CDR1 SGHAT and CDR2 FQNNGV come from the germline V gene. V was shortened by 4 bases and J by 4 bases, with 17 bases between the two germline ends. In DNA, the CDR3 is TGTGCCAGCAGCTCCACCCCTAGCTCCGGGTACGAGCAGTACTTC. Its translation is CASSSTPSSGYEQYF.

This chain connects TRBV5-6 to TRBJ1-1; 7 bases match TRBD1. This CDR3 is built from 13 residues. J lost 5 bases, V lost 4 bases, and 5 bases had no gene match. The germline V gene has CDR1 SGHDT and CDR2 YYEEEE. The CDR3 DNA is TGTGCCAGCAGCCCTACAGGGGCTACTGAAGCTTTCTTT. This translates into CASSPTGATEAFF.

V usage is TRBV28 and J usage is TRBJ1-5, with 7 bases lining up with TRBD1. CDR1 is MDHEN and CDR2 is SYDVKM in the germline V gene. The CDR3 runs to 16 residues. V was pared by 5 bases and J by 5 bases, with 12 bases of the junction left unmatched. Here the CDR3 reads CASSPRGQGPYQPQHF. The CDR3 DNA sequence: TGTGCCAGCAGTCCGAGGGGGCAGGGACCATATCAGCCCCAGCATTTT.

This sequence joins TRBV3-1 (or the pseudogene TRBV3-2) and TRBJ2-7, with 9 bases identical to TRBD2. The V gene's germline CDR1 is LGHDT and CDR2 YNNKEL (reference sequence). V trimming: 4 bases; J trimming: 4 bases; junction bases outside the gene matches: 11. The CDR3 is 16 amino acids. The CDR3 bases are TGTGCCAGCAGCCTTTCGGACGCGGGAGGGGGTTACGAGCAGTACTTC. It codes for CASSLSDAGGGYEQYF.